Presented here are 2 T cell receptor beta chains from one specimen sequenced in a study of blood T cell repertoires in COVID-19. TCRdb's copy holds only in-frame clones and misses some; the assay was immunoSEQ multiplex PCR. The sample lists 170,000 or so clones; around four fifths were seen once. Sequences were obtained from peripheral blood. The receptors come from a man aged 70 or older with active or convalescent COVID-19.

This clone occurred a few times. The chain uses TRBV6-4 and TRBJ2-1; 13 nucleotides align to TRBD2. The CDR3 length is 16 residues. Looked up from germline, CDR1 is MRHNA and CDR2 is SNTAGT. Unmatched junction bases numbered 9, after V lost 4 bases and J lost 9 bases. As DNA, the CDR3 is TGTGCCAGCAGTGCCCAAACTAGCGGGGGGGATGGTGAGCAGTTCTTC. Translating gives CASSAQTSGGDGEQFF.

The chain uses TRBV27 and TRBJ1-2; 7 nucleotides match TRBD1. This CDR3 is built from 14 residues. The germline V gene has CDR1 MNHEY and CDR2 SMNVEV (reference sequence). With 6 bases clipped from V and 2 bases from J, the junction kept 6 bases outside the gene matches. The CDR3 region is CASRGLGQNYGYTF. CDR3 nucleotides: TGTGCCAGCAGGGGGTTGGGACAGAACTATGGCTACACCTTC.